This T cell receptor beta chain is from a study of shared T cell receptors in the human thymus. Measured with immunoSEQ multiplex PCR; TCRdb has only the in-frame clones, and not every one. The table shows over 650,000 clones, with around 87% occurring only once. V was pared by 5 bases and J by 3 bases, with 3 bases of the junction left unmatched. Germline values: CDR1 SGHTA, CDR2 FQGNSA. This CDR3 spans 15 amino acids. In addition, the sample was reused for a study of human thymus T cells.

The chain uses TRBV7-2 and TRBJ2-1; 11 bases align to TRBD2. Sequencing input: thymocytes. The origin of this receptor is a boy less than two years old with a congenital heart defect. The CDR3 here is CASSLSGRDYNEQFF. The CDR3, as DNA: TGTGCCAGCAGCCTTAGCGGGAGGGACTACAATGAGCAGTTCTTC.